This entry lists 15 T cell receptor beta chains sequenced from one sample in a study of T-cell memory formation after mild COVID-19. TCRdb re-called the 5' RACE reads with MiXCR, one entry per CDR3 protein. Of hundreds of thousands of distinct CDR3 sequences in the sample, about 24% were seen once. Sequences were obtained from PBMCs or a T cell subset sorted from them (not recorded which). These receptors all come from an adult woman who had mild COVID-19 (a few samples of this study predate the infection). Cell type and time point are not known.

This clonotype turned up a few times. J is TRBJ2-1 and V is TRBV4-1; D possibly corresponds to TRBD2 (6 bases). CDR1 and CDR2 (germline): MGHRA, YSYEKL. V lost 0 bases to trimming and J lost 9 bases, with 21 bases between them. The CDR3 runs 17 residues. For the CDR3, the DNA is TGCGCCAGCAGCCAAGATACGCCTACTAGGCGGGGTATTGAGCAGTTCTTC. Protein: CASSQDTPTRRGIEQFF.

This rearrangement joins TRBV7-2 to TRBJ2-3, with D hard to call. The CDR3 runs 14 residues. Per germline, CDR1 SGHTA and CDR2 FQGNSA. V lost 7 bases and J 0 bases, leaving 11 bases between the germline ends. The CDR3 loop reads CASKPSRSTDTQYF. DNA of the CDR3: TGTGCCAGCAAGCCCTCCAGGAGCACAGATACGCAGTATTTT.

This rearrangement joins TRBV5-1 to TRBJ1-5, with 7 bases identical to TRBD1. This CDR3 is 15 amino acids long. Germline values: CDR1 SGHRS, CDR2 YFSETQ. J lost 5 bases, V lost 4 bases, and 9 bases had no gene match. The CDR3 coding sequence is TGCGCCAGCAGCATCGGGACAGACGTAGATCAGCCCCAGCATTTT. Translation: CASSIGTDVDQPQHF.

Only one count was recorded for this clonotype. A much larger clonotype is one base distant, so this may be a read error. The gene calls are TRBV2 and TRBJ2-7, with TRBD1 matching 9 bases. The CDR3 totals 14 residues. After removal of 8 bases from V and 8 bases from J, the junction contained 13 bases not matched to a gene. Germline lookup yields CDR1 SNHLY and CDR2 FYNNEI. CDR3 region: CASEGQGRGFKQYF. The CDR3 DNA follows: TGTGCCAGCGAGGGACAGGGTCGGGGTTTCAAGCAGTACTTC.

This clonotype was detected only a few times. V and J are TRBV12-3 or TRBV12-4 and TRBJ2-3; a possible D gene is TRBD2 (5 bases). The CDR3 consists of 14 residues. Deletions cut 3 bases from V and 0 bases from J, with 7 bases between. The CDR3 coding sequence is TGTGCCAGCAGTTTGACTACCAGCACAGATACGCAGTATTTT. Its protein is CASSLTTSTDTQYF.

The rearrangement uses TRBV6-5 and TRBJ2-1, with TRBD2 matching over 13 bases. This CDR3 has 15 amino acids. V trimming: 4 bases; J trimming: 8 bases; junction bases outside the gene matches: 5. From germline, CDR1 is MNHEY and CDR2 SVGAGI. For the CDR3, the DNA is TGTGCCAGCAGTTCCGGGACTAGCGGGACCCATGAGCAGTTCTTC. This codes for CASSSGTSGTHEQFF.

The rearrangement joins TRBV7-3 to TRBJ2-2; D possibly corresponds to TRBD2 (6 bases). CDR1 SGHTA and CDR2 FQGTGA come from the germline V gene. V was shortened by 4 bases and J by 0 bases, with 12 bases between the two germline ends. The CDR3 runs 16 residues. DNA of the CDR3: TGTGCCAGCAGCTCGCCGGGACTTTCGAACACCGGGGAGCTGTTTTTT. As protein: CASSSPGLSNTGELFF.

The chain is built from TRBV6-5 and TRBJ2-3, with 13 bases lining up with TRBD2. This CDR3 is 15 amino acids long. With V trimmed by 6 bases and J by 5 bases, 5 bases remained unmatched. CDR1 is MNHEY, CDR2 SVGAGI, per germline. CDR3 loop: CASRTSGGAIDTQYF. The DNA of the CDR3 is TGTGCCAGCAGAACTAGCGGGGGGGCCATAGATACGCAGTATTTT.

The chain uses TRBV7-6 and TRBJ2-7; a weak D match, TRBD2 (5 bases). The CDR3 has 15 amino acids. V gave up 5 bases and J gave up 7 bases, with 21 bases separating them. Germline CDR1 SGHVS, CDR2 FNYEAQ. The CDR3 here is CASSLPDSGTREQYF. Here the CDR3 DNA reads TGTGCCAGCAGCCTCCCGGACTCGGGAACCAGGGAGCAGTACTTC.

This sequence joins TRBV5-1 and TRBJ2-7; D is unresolved. V lost 2 bases and J 0 bases, leaving 9 bases between the germline ends. Germline V CDR1 and CDR2: SGHRS, YFSETQ. The length of the CDR3 is 14 residues. The CDR3 region has the DNA TGCGCCAGCAGCTTAACCACTTACTCCTACGAGCAGTACTTC. Its translation is CASSLTTYSYEQYF.

This clonotype was counted a few times. This chain uses TRBV7-9 with TRBJ1-2; D is unresolved. Germline V gene sequence: CDR1 SEHNR, CDR2 FQNEAQ (reference sequence). Trimming took 1 base from V and 0 from J, leaving 6 bases between them. CDR3 size: 14 residues. CDR3 sequence (DNA): TGTGCCAGCAGCTTAGGGGAACCTAACTATGGCTACACCTTC. Amino acid sequence: CASSLGEPNYGYTF. Full variable domain (rest looked up from reference TRBV7-9 and TRBJ1-2): DTGVSQNPRHKITKRGQNVTFRCDPISEHNRLYWYRQTLGQGPEFLTYFQNEAQLEKSRLLSDRFSAERPKGSFSTLEIQRTEQGDSAMYLCASSLGEPNYGYTFGSGTRLTVV.

The chain carries TRBV6-5 and TRBJ1-2, with D possibly being TRBD1 (5 bases). Germline V lookup: CDR1 MNHEY, CDR2 SVGAGI. Trimming took off 2 bases at V and 4 bases at J, with 5 bases between the two ends. CDR3 size: 12 residues. The CDR3 nucleotides read TGTGCCAGCAGTTACGACAGCTATGGCTACACCTTC. It yields the protein CASSYDSYGYTF.

The chain uses TRBV7-9 and TRBJ2-3; D is tentatively TRBD1 or TRBD2 (7 bases each). The germline V gene encodes CDR1 SEHNR and CDR2 FQNEAQ (reference sequence). The V gene lost 5 bases and the J gene lost 8 bases, with 20 bases spanning the gap. This CDR3 has 15 amino acids. CDR3 residues: CASSQGGPLAATQYF. CDR3 nucleotide sequence: TGTGCCAGCAGCCAGGGGGGGCCCCTCGCGGCTACGCAGTATTTT.

In its sample, this clonotype was seen a few times. This rearrangement joins TRBV14 to TRBJ2-3, with D uncertain. The CDR3 consists of 16 residues. Trimming stripped 4 bases from V and 1 base from J, with 15 bases between. Looked up from germline, CDR1 is SGHDN and CDR2 is FVKESK. CDR3 nucleotide sequence: TGTGCCAGCAGCCCGTTGGGCCCGTTGGGCACAGATACGCAGTATTTT. It yields the protein CASSPLGPLGTDTQYF.

This clonotype was counted a few times. The chain joins TRBV4-2 to TRBJ1-1; TRBD1 matches at 7 bases. The germline V gene encodes CDR1 LGHNA and CDR2 YNFKEQ. The CDR3 length is 17 residues. The V segment lost 0 bases and the J segment 5 bases; nucleotides outside the gene matches: 12. Here the CDR3 DNA reads TGTGCCAGCAGCCAAGATCGAGTAGGGGACAGTGGTACTGAAGCTTTCTTT. Translated: CASSQDRVGDSGTEAFF.